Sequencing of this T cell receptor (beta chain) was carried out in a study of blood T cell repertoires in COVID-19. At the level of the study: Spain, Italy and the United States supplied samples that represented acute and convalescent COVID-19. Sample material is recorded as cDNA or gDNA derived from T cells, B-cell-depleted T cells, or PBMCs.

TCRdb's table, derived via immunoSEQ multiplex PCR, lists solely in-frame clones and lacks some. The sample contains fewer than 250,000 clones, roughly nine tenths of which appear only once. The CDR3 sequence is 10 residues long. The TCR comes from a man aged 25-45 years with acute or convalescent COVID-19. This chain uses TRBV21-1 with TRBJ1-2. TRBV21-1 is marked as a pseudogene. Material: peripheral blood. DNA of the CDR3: TGTGCCAGCAGCAACGGTGGCTACACCTTC. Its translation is CASSNGGYTF.